This T cell receptor beta chain was sequenced in a study of cytomegalovirus exposure and HLA in healthy donors. For the study at large: Ancestry clustering placed around 81% of 350 to 500 genotyped donors in the Caucasian-associated cluster.

This CDR3 spans 17 amino acids. Trimming stripped 4 bases from V and 6 bases from J, with 25 bases between. CDR1 and CDR2 (germline): MGHRA, YSYEKL. Primers included in the PCR were 60 Vbeta and 13 Jbeta primers. Generated by immunoSEQ multiplex PCR, the TCRdb table keeps only in-frame clones and is missing some. The table records about 130,000 clones, roughly 80% of them present only once. The rearrangement links TRBV4-1 to TRBJ2-7; TRBD1 is a possible D gene (5 bases). The sequenced material came from PBMCs. The receptor's source is a man under 40 in good health and CMV-seronegative. The DNA of the CDR3 is TGCGCCAGCAGCCCTTATAAAGAGGTCAGGGCTATAGGCGAGCAGTACTTC. Its translation: CASSPYKEVRAIGEQYF.